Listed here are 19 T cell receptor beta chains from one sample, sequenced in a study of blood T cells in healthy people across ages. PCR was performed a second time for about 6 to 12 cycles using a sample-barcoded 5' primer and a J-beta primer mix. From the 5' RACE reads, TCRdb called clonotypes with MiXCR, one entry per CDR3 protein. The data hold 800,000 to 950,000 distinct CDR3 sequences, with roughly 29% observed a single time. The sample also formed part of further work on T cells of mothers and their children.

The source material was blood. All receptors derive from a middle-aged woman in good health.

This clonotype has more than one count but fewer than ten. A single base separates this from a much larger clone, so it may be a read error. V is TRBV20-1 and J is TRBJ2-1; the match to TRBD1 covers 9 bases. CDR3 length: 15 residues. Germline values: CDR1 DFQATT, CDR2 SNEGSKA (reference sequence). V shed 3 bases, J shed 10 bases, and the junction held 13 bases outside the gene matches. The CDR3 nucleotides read TGCAGTGCTAGGTTCCGGGACAGGGACACCTACGAGCAGTTCTTC. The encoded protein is CSARFRDRDTYEQFF.

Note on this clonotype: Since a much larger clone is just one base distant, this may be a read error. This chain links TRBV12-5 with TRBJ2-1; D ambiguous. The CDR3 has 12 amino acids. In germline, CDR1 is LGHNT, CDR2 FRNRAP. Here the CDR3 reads CASALQGNEPFF. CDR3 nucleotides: TGTGCTAGTGCCCTACAAGGAAATGAGCCGTTCTTC.

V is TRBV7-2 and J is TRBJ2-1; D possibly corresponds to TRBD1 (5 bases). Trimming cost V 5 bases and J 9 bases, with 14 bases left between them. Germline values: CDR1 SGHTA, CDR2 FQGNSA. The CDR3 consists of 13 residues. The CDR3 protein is CASSPNQGFEQFF. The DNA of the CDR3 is TGTGCCAGCAGCCCTAATCAGGGTTTTGAGCAGTTCTTC.

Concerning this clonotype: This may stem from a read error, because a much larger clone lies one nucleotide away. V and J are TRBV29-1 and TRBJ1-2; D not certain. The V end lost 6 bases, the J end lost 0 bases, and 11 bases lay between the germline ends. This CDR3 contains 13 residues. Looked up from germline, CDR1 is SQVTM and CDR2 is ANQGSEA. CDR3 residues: CSVPAGANYGYTF. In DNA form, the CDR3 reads TGCAGCGTCCCCGCCGGAGCTAACTATGGCTACACCTTC.

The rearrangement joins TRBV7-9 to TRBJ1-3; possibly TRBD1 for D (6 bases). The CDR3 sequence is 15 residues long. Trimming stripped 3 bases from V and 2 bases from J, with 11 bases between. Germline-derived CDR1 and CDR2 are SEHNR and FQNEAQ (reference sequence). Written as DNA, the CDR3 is TGTGCCAGCAGCTTTGGGGGCGGACCTGGAAACACCATATATTTT. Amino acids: CASSFGGGPGNTIYF.

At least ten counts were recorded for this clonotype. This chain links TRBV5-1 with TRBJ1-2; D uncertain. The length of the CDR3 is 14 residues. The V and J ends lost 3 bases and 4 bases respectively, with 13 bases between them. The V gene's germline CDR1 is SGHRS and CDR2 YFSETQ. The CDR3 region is CASSSDFQSYGYTF. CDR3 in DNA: TGCGCCAGCAGCTCGGACTTCCAGTCCTATGGCTACACCTTC.

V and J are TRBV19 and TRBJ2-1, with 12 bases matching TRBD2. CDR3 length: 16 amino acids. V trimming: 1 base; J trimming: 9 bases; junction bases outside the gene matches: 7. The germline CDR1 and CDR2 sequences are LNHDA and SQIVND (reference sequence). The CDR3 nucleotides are TGTGCCAGTAGTATAGGGGGACTAGCGGGTCTCGGTGAGCAGTTCTTC. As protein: CASSIGGLAGLGEQFF.

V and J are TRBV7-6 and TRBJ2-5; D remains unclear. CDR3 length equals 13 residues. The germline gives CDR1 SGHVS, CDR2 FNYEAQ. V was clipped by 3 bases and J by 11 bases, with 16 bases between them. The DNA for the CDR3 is TGTGCCAGCAGCTTCGGCCCCTTTAATGAGCAGTACTTC. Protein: CASSFGPFNEQYF.

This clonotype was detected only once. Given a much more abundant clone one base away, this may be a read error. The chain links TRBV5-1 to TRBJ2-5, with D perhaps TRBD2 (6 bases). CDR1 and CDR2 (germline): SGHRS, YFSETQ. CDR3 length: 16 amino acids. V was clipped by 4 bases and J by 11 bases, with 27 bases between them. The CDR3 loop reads CASSLSQPGRGNEQYF. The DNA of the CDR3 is TGCGCCAGCAGCCTATCCCAACCGGGCCGGGGGAATGAGCAGTACTTC.

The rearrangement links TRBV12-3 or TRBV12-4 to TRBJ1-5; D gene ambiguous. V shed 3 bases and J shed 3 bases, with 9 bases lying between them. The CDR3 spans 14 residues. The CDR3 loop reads CASSFTDLNQPQHF. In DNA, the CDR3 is TGTGCCAGCAGTTTTACAGATCTCAATCAGCCCCAGCATTTT.

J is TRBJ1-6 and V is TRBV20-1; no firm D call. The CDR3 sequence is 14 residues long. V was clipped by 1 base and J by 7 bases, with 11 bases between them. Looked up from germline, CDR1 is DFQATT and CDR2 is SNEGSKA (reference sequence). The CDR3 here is CSARGVGGNSPLHF. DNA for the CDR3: TGCAGTGCTAGAGGGGTCGGCGGGAATTCACCCCTCCACTTT.

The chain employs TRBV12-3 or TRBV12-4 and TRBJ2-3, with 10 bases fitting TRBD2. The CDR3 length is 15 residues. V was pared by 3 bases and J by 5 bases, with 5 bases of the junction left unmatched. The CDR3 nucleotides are TGTGCCAGCAGTTTTAGCGGGGGGAGCGGAGATACGCAGTATTTT. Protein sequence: CASSFSGGSGDTQYF.

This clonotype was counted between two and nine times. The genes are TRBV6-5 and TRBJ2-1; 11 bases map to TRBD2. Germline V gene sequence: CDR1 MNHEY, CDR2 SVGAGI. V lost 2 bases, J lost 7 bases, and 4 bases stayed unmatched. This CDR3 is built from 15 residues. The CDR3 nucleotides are TGTGCCAGCAGTTACCTAGCGGGGGGAGGTAATGAGCAGTTCTTC. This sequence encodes CASSYLAGGGNEQFF.

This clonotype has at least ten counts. The CDR3 protein is CASSTRKEGTQYF. CDR3 nucleotides: TGTGCCAGCAGTACACGAAAAGAGGGGACCCAGTACTTC. The chain recombines TRBV6-5 with TRBJ2-5; D may be TRBD2 (5 bases). Trimming took 5 bases from V and 7 from J, leaving 14 bases between them. The CDR3 is 13 amino acids. Germline lookup yields CDR1 MNHEY and CDR2 SVGAGI.

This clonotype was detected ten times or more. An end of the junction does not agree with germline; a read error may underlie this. The CDR3 protein is CASSLGQSYNEQFF. In nucleotides, the CDR3 is TGTGCCAGCAGCTTAGGCCAGAGCTACAATGAGCAGTTCTTC. The genes are TRBV5-1 and TRBJ2-1; D is unresolved. The CDR3 runs 14 residues. Germline CDR1 reads SGHRS; CDR2 reads YFSETQ.

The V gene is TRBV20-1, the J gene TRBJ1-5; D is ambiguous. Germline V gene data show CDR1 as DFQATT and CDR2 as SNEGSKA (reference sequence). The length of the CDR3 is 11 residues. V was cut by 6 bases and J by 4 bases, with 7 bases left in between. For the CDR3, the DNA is TGCAGTGCCCAGCAAAATCAGCCCCAGCATTTT. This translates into CSAQQNQPQHF.

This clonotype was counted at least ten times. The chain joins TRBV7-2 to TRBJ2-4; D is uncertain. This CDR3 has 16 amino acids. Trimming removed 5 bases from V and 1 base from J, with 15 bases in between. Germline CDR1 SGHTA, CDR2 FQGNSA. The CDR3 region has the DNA TGTGCCAGCAGCGACGGAGTTTTAGTGGCCAAAAACATTCAGTACTTC. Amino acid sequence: CASSDGVLVAKNIQYF.

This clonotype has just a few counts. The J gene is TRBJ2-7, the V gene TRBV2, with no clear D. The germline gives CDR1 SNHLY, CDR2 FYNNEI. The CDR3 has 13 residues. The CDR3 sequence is CANETLSSYEQYF. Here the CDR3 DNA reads TGTGCTAACGAGACGTTGAGCTCCTACGAGCAGTACTTC.

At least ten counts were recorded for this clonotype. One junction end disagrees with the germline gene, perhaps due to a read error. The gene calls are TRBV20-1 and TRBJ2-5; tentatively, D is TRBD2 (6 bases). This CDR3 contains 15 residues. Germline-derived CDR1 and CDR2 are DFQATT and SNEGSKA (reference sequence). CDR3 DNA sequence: TGCAGTGCCAGAGAAAGACCCACTCGGGGGGAGACCCAGTACTTC. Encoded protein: CSARERPTRGETQYF.